The clone carrying this T cell receptor beta chain was seen many times. No antigen is known for it. Whole-study findings and limits: The TCR gene usage of tumor memory CD4+ T cells clustered together with blood and lymph node memory CD4+ cells and with lymph node naive CD4+ cells.

MiXCR, run by TCRdb on the 5' RACE reads, gives a single entry per CDR3 protein. The data hold tens of thousands of distinct CDR3 sequences, with 20% to 25% observed a single time. Germline CDR1 reads MGHRA; CDR2 reads YSYEKL. The CDR3 sequence is 17 residues long. The trim removed 1 base at V and 5 bases at J, leaving 13 bases unmatched. Memory CD4+ cells were defined as CD4+CD45RO+CD25-. The chain is built from TRBV4-1 and TRBJ2-5; 7 bases fit TRBD1. The sequence was obtained from a female donor with breast cancer. Sequencing was carried out using memory CD4+ T cells sorted from a lymph node. Stated subset: memory CD4+ T cells, CD4+CD45RO+CD25-. The CDR3 protein is CASSQVGTRQGSETQYF. CDR3 bases: TGCGCCAGCAGCCAAGTCGGGACAAGACAGGGCTCGGAGACCCAGTACTTC.